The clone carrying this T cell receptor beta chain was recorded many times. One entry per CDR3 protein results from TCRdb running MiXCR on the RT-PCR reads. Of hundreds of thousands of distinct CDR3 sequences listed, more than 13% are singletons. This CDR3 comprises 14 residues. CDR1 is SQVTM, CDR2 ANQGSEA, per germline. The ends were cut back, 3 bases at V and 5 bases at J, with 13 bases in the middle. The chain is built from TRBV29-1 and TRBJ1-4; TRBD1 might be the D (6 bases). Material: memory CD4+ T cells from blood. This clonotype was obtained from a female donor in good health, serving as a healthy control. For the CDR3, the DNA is TGCAGCGTTGACGAGGGGGGATACAATGAAAAACTGTTTTTT. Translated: CSVDEGGYNEKLFF.